This T cell receptor beta chain was found in a study of blood T cell repertoires in COVID-19. The wider study: Samples came from the United States, Italy and Spain, spanning acute and convalescent COVID-19. From T cells, B-cell-depleted T cells, or PBMCs came the material, which was cDNA or gDNA.

Study processing details: Reference gene primer amplification yielded estimated nucleated cell counts. Profiling relied on immunoSEQ multiplex PCR, and the TCRdb table lists in-frame clones only, not all of them. V, J and clone size are those of that table, while D and trimming were read from the DNA. The sample shows tens of thousands of clones, approximately 91% of them seen only once. This receptor was obtained from a man aged 70 or older with acute or convalescent COVID-19. The sequencing sample was made of peripheral blood.

The CDR3 DNA reads TGCGCCAGCAGCCATACCCCGGGACAGGGCGTAGAAAAACTGTTTTTT. Encoded protein: CASSHTPGQGVEKLFF. This chain links TRBV4-3 with TRBJ1-4, with 9 bases aligning to TRBD1. Germline lookup yields CDR1 LGHNA and CDR2 YSLEER. The CDR3 has 16 residues. Trimming took 3 bases from V and 8 from J; bases not matched to a gene: 10.